The present T cell receptor beta chain was sequenced within a study of CXCR3-negative and CXCR3-positive naive CD8 T cells. Study overall: Per library, roughly 1.5 +/- 0.3 million reads; 120 million to 150 million TRB reads overall.

This CDR3 is 14 amino acids long. Germline V gene sequence: CDR1 LGHNA, CDR2 YNFKEQ. Findings and limits, study-wide: The study found more hydrophobic TRB CDR3s in CXCR3-positive naive cells than in CXCR3-negative naive cells.

A note on this clonotype: Its antigen is not known.

With UMI labels, 5' RACE was used to prepare the TRB cDNA libraries. After re-calling the 5' RACE reads, TCRdb lists one entry per CDR3 protein, DNA absent. The sample table includes 6,000 to 8,000 distinct CDR3 sequences. Sorts performed in triplicate captured 300,000 to 350,000 cells each from every CD8+ T cell subset. The chain carries TRBV4-2 and TRBJ1-1. Sequencing was done on a sample of naive CXCR3+ CD8+ T cells from blood. Specified subset: CD45RO-CCR7+CD27+CD95- naive CD8+ T cells expressing CXCR3 (TNR3+). The sequence was collected from a human donor in good health. Some clones in this sample may be carry-over from other donors' samples. CDR3 region: CASSQDRENTEAFF.